This T cell receptor beta chain was sequenced in a study of T cell changes during pregnancy in multiple sclerosis. This CDR3 comprises 14 residues. Looked up from germline, CDR1 is SGHDT and CDR2 is YYEEEE. Trimming stripped 2 bases from V and 4 bases from J, with 10 bases between. TCRdb's table, derived via immunoSEQ multiplex PCR, lists solely in-frame clones and lacks some. The sample has 35,000 to 45,000 clones; over 75% are singletons. This receptor was identified in a female donor with multiple sclerosis, enrolled in a pregnancy study. Source: CD8+ T cells from peripheral blood mononuclear cells, taken in the first trimester of pregnancy. The chain is built from TRBV5-6 and TRBJ2-1; D remains unclear. CDR3 loop: CASSFRRIYNEQFF. The DNA of the CDR3 is TGTGCCAGCAGCTTCCGCAGAATTTACAATGAGCAGTTCTTC.